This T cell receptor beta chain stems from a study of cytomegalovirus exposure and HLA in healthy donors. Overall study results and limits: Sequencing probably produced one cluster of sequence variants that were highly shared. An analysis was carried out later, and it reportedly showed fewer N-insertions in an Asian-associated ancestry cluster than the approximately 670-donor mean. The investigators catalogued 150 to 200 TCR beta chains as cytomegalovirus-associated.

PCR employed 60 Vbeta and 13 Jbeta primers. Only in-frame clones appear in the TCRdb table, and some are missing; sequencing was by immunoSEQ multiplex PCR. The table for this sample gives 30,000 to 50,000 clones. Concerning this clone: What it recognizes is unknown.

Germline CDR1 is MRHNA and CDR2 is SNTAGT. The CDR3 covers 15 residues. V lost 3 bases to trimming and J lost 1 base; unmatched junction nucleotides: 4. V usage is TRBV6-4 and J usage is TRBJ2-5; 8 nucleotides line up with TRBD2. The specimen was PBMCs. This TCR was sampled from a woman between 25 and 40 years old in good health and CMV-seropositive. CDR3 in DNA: TGTGCCAGCAGTGAAGAGAGCGGGGGCCAAGAGACCCAGTACTTC. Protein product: CASSEESGGQETQYF.